This TCR beta chain emerged from a study of identical twins. Findings and limits, study-wide: Memory repertoires lacked the insertion deficit that abundant cord blood beta clonotypes showed. The presence of invariant MAIT and iNKT cells could partly confound analyses of zero-insertion sequences.

V shed 5 bases, J shed 3 bases, and the junction held 9 bases outside the gene matches. Per the germline V gene, CDR1 is SGHRS and CDR2 is YFSETQ. The CDR3 extends over 15 amino acids. Notes on this clonotype: Its cognate antigen is unknown.

Using its own MiXCR run on the 5' RACE reads, TCRdb lists one record per CDR3 protein. Here the sample spans a few hundred thousand distinct CDR3 sequences, 14% being singletons. These same records also appear under a second study, on yellow fever vaccine responses in identical twins.

The V gene is TRBV5-1, the J gene TRBJ2-3, with 7 nucleotides matching TRBD1. This sequence originates from a woman under 30 in good health. The sample taken for sequencing was CD4+ T cells sorted from blood. The CDR3 is CASRSAGGWTDTQYF. DNA of the CDR3: TGCGCCAGCAGATCCGCAGGGGGTTGGACAGATACGCAGTATTTT.